The rows below give T cell receptor beta chains drawn from one sample of a study of T cells in Graves' hyperthyroidism and ophthalmopathy. TCRdb re-called the multiplex PCR reads through MiXCR, storing one row per CDR3 protein. The sample carries around 620,000 distinct CDR3 sequences, roughly 17% recorded once. Source material: blood. The receptors were sampled from a woman between 25 and 40 years old with Graves' hyperthyroidism. The CDR3 runs from the conserved cysteine through the conserved F or W. A D gene is named only where the DNA matches it firmly. A clone size is listed for some rows: how often the clone was seen (once, few, many), or a class if it is expanded.

cdr3_length,j_call,clone_size,v_call,d_call,cdr3_nt,cdr3_aa
14,TRBJ2-3,few,TRBV5-1,TRBD2,TGCGCCAGCAGCCCGGGGGGAGACACAGATACGCAGTATTTT,CASSPGGDTDTQYF
13,TRBJ1-1,many,TRBV2,NA,TGTGCCAGCAGAGGGACGGAGAACACTGAAGCTTTCTTT,CASRGTENTEAFF
17,TRBJ2-3,many,TRBV11-2,TRBD1,TGTGCCAGCAGCCAAGGACAGGACCCATCAAGAGCAGATACGCAGTATTTT,CASSQGQDPSRADTQYF
14,TRBJ2-7,many,TRBV28,TRBD1,TGTGCCAGCAGAGGGGACAGGGTCAGCCACGAGCAGTACTTC,CASRGDRVSHEQYF
14,TRBJ2-4,many,TRBV13,NA,TGTGCCAGCAGCTCGGATCTGGTCAAAAACATTCAGTACTTC,CASSSDLVKNIQYF
16,TRBJ2-3,NA,TRBV20-1,NA,TGCAGTGCTAGAGTAAAGGGGAGAGGGCCCGGGGATACGCAGTATTTT,CSARVKGRGPGDTQYF
14,TRBJ1-4,NA,TRBV27,NA,TGTGCCAGCAGTTTAGGGGCTCAGCCCGAAAAACTGTTTTTT,CASSLGAQPEKLFF
16,TRBJ2-1,NA,TRBV6-2/TRBV6-3,NA,TGTGCCAGCAGTTACACGCCAGCGGCCTCCTACAATGAGCAGTTCTTC,CASSYTPAASYNEQFF
15,TRBJ2-1,many,TRBV29-1,NA,TGCAGCGTTGAAAGTAGCCAGGGCCCATCCAATGAGCAGTTCTTC,CSVESSQGPSNEQFF
15,TRBJ2-3,many,TRBV5-1,NA,TGCGCCAGCAGCTTTACAGGGCTGGGAGTAGATACGCAGTATTTT,CASSFTGLGVDTQYF
14,TRBJ2-1,many,TRBV12-3/TRBV12-4,NA,TGTGCCAGCAGTTCCTTCTTCACCGTCAATGAGCAGTTCTTC,CASSSFFTVNEQFF
14,TRBJ2-1,NA,TRBV7-9,TRBD2,TGTGCCAGCAGCTTGGTCGGGAGGGCCGGTGAGCAGTTCTTC,CASSLVGRAGEQFF
14,TRBJ2-7,many,TRBV3-1,TRBD2,TGTGCCAGCAGCCGGACTAGCAGGCCCTACGAGCAGTACTTC,CASSRTSRPYEQYF
14,TRBJ2-5,many,TRBV2,NA,TGTGCCAGCATCATTGTCAGGGCCGGGGAGACCCAGTACTTC,CASIIVRAGETQYF
16,TRBJ1-5,few,TRBV28,NA,TGTGCCAGCAAGACCGGGACTGTGTATAGCAATCAGCCCCAGCATTTT,CASKTGTVYSNQPQHF
14,TRBJ2-7,many,TRBV2,NA,TGTGCCAGCAGCATAACCGGGACATTGGACGAGCAGTACTTC,CASSITGTLDEQYF
18,TRBJ2-7,many,TRBV6-2/TRBV6-3,TRBD2,TGTGCCAGCAGGCCTCGGACTAGCGGAGACTGGAACGCCTACGAGCAGTACTTC,CASRPRTSGDWNAYEQYF
13,TRBJ2-3,many,TRBV5-1,TRBD1,TGCGCCAGCAGCTTGACAGGGGATGATACGCAGTATTTT,CASSLTGDDTQYF
15,TRBJ1-6,NA,TRBV20-1,NA,TGCAGTGCTTTTGGGGGGGACTCCTATAATTCACCCCTCCACTTT,CSAFGGDSYNSPLHF
17,TRBJ1-4,NA,TRBV5-1,TRBD1,TGCGCCAGCAGCCCCCCTCATTTGACAGGGTGGGATGAAAAACTGTTTTTT,CASSPPHLTGWDEKLFF
11,TRBJ1-4,few,TRBV6-1,NA,TGTGCCAGCAGCTATCGCGAAAAACTGTTTTTT,CASSYREKLFF
16,TRBJ1-2,many,TRBV28,TRBD1,TGTGCCAGCATCTATTCCGGCGGCAGGGGGCTGTATGGCTACACCTTC,CASIYSGGRGLYGYTF
14,TRBJ2-7,many,TRBV15,NA,TGTGCCACCAGCAGAGATGGAATGATCGACGAGCAGTACTTC,CATSRDGMIDEQYF
16,TRBJ1-6,many,TRBV12-3/TRBV12-4,NA,TGTGCCAGCAGTTTTGGACAGTCCCGGTATAATTCACCCCTCCACTTT,CASSFGQSRYNSPLHF
16,TRBJ2-7,many,TRBV20-1,TRBD2,TGCAGTGCTAGAGATCGACTAGCGGGAGCAGGGTACGAGCAGTACTTC,CSARDRLAGAGYEQYF
14,TRBJ1-6,NA,TRBV10-2,NA,TGCGCCAGCCGAGAAGGTTCAAGTAATTCACCCCTCCACTTT,CASREGSSNSPLHF
15,TRBJ2-3,many,TRBV11-3,NA,TGTGCCAGCAGCTTGGAGGGCATTAGCACAGATACGCAGTATTTT,CASSLEGISTDTQYF
15,TRBJ1-2,many,TRBV28,TRBD1,TGTGCCAGCAGTTTCCCCAGACAGGGGGAGAGGGGCTACACCTTC,CASSFPRQGERGYTF
15,TRBJ1-3,few,TRBV12-3/TRBV12-4,NA,TGTGCCAGCAGTTTTTGGGGGCGTCCTGGAAACACCATATATTTT,CASSFWGRPGNTIYF
15,TRBJ2-7,NA,TRBV9,TRBD2,TGTGCCAGCAGCGTAGGGGGGGGAAGATACGACGAGCAGTACTTC,CASSVGGGRYDEQYF
15,TRBJ2-7,NA,TRBV19,TRBD2,TGTGCCAGTAGTATTTCAAGCGGGGCCCTCTACGAGCAGTACTTC,CASSISSGALYEQYF
14,TRBJ2-7,many,TRBV12-3/TRBV12-4,TRBD2,TGTGCCAGCAGCAAGATCGCGGGAGGCGGCGAGCAGTACTTC,CASSKIAGGGEQYF
13,TRBJ2-2,NA,TRBV5-6,NA,TGTGCCAGCAGTACAGGGATATCCGGGGAGCTGTTTTTT,CASSTGISGELFF
14,TRBJ1-5,few,TRBV7-8,NA,TGTGCCAGCAGCTTAACACGTTTGTTCGATACCCAGCATTTT,CASSLTRLFDTQHF
15,TRBJ1-2,many,TRBV7-8,NA,TGTGCCAGCAGCTTAACGGGGGAAGTGGACTATGGCTACACCTTC,CASSLTGEVDYGYTF
14,TRBJ1-4,many,TRBV28,TRBD1,TGTGCCAGCACCCAGGGGGGGGCGCGTGAAAAACTGTTTTTT,CASTQGGAREKLFF
15,TRBJ2-3,few,TRBV19,NA,TGTGCCAGTAGTATCGGGGGCGGGAGCCCAGATACGCAGTATTTT,CASSIGGGSPDTQYF
14,TRBJ2-5,NA,TRBV6-1,NA,TGTGCCAGCAGGGACAGCATTCAGAAAGAGACCCAGTACTTC,CASRDSIQKETQYF
14,TRBJ2-7,many,TRBV27,TRBD1,TGTGCCAGCAGCAGGGGGACAGGGAGAGACGAGCAGTACTTC,CASSRGTGRDEQYF
13,TRBJ1-1,NA,TRBV4-2,NA,TGTGCCAGCAGCCAAGCCAGTGACACTGAAGCTTTCTTT,CASSQASDTEAFF
12,TRBJ2-5,few,TRBV10-3,NA,TGTGCCATCAGTGGGGACGCCGAGACCCAGTACTTC,CAISGDAETQYF
13,TRBJ1-1,many,TRBV20-1,NA,TGCAGTGCTAGAGATGGAGGGCAGAGTGAAGCTTTCTTT,CSARDGGQSEAFF
11,TRBJ2-7,many,TRBV28,NA,TGTGCCATTACAGGGATCTACGAGCAGTACTTC,CAITGIYEQYF
20,TRBJ2-4,many,TRBV28,TRBD2,TGTGCCAGCAGTTCCCAGGCTAGCGGGAGGATGGGATGGGCCAAAAACATTCAGTACTTC,CASSSQASGRMGWAKNIQYF
16,TRBJ2-3,many,TRBV20-1,TRBD1,TGCAGTGCTAGACCGATAGGGACAGGGGGGACAGATACGCAGTATTTT,CSARPIGTGGTDTQYF